In this sample, the clone carrying this TCR beta chain turned up many times. Its specificity is unknown. This record comes from a study of T cell repertoires in cytomegalovirus infection. The CDR3 contains 14 residues. Between the trimmed V and J ends, which lost 5 bases and 4 bases, there was a span of 14 bases. In germline, CDR1 is LNHDA, CDR2 SQIVND (reference sequence). Overall study results and limits: Summed frequency of public TCR beta families distinguished CMV carriers with the relevant HLA.

TCRdb itself ran the reads through MiXCR, one entry per CDR3 protein. This table holds approximately 700,000 distinct CDR3 sequences, less than 40% found once. Source material: PBMCs. This chain joins TRBV19 and TRBJ2-5; maybe TRBD1 (6 bases). The sequence came from a human donor in good health (CMV status not recorded). Some clones in this sample may be carry-over from other donors' samples. The CDR3 DNA follows: TGTGCCAGTAGTGGCACAGGGACGAGAGAGACCCAGTACTTC. It encodes CASSGTGTRETQYF.